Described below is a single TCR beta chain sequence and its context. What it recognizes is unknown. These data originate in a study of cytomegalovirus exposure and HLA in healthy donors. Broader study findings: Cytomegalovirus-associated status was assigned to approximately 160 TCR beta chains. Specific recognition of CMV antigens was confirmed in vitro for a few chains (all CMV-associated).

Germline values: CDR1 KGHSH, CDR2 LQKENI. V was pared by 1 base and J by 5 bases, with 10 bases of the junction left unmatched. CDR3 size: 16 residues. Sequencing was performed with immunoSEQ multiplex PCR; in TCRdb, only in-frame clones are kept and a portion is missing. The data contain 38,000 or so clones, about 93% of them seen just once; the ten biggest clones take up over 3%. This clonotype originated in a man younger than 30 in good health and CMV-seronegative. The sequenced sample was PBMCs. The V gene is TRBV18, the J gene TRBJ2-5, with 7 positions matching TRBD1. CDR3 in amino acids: CASSPLPRGGMETQYF. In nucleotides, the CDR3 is TGTGCCAGCTCACCACTTCCGAGAGGGGGCATGGAGACCCAGTACTTC.